This TCR beta chain was profiled in a study of cytomegalovirus exposure and HLA in healthy donors. Points from the study as a whole: Analysis performed later showed TCR beta chains linked to HLA being more clonally expanded than equally common others. The only immune exposure information that was available was CMV serostatus.

As regards this clone: Its antigen is undetermined.

Nominally healthy donors were sampled, though unrecorded immune exposures were likely. Germline lookup yields CDR1 SGDLS and CDR2 YYNGEE. Trimming removed 4 bases at V and 10 bases at J, with 21 bases between. The CDR3 contains 15 residues. PCR used 60 Vbeta primers and 13 Jbeta primers. Libraries were prepared by immunoSEQ multiplex PCR; TCRdb keeps only in-frame clonotypes and omits some of them. The table includes some 180,000 clones, 70% to 85% detected once. Sample: PBMCs. The sequence came from a man aged 35-49 years in good health and CMV-seropositive. The V gene is TRBV9, the J gene TRBJ2-1; the D gene is possibly TRBD2 (5 bases). The CDR3 protein is CASSFGVYSGKEQFF. The CDR3 nucleotides are TGTGCCAGCAGCTTCGGGGTCTACTCCGGGAAGGAGCAGTTCTTC. The complete variable domain, with remaining parts taken from reference TRBV9 and TRBJ2-1, reads DSGVTQTPKHLITATGQRVTLRCSPRSGDLSVYWYQQSLDQGLQFLIQYYNGEERAKGNILERFSAQQFPDLHSELNLSSLELGDSALYFCASSFGVYSGKEQFFGPGTRLTVL.